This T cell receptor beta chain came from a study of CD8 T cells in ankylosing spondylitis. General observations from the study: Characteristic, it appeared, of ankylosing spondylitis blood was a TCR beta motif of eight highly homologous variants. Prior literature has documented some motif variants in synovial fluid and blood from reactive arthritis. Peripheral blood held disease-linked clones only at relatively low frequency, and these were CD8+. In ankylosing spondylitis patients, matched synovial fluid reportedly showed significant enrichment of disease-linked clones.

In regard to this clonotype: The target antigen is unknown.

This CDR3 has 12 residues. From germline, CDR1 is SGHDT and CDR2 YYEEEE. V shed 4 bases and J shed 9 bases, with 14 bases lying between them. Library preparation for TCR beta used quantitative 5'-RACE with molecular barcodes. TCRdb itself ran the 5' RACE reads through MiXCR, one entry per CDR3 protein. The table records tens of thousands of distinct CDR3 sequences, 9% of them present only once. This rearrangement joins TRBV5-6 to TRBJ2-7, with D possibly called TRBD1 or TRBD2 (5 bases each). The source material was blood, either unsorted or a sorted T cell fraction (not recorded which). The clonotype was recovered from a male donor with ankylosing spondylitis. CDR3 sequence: CASSGDVVRQYF. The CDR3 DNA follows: TGTGCCAGCAGCGGGGACGTTGTACGGCAGTACTTC.